These 15 T cell receptor beta chains came from one sample sequenced in a study of blood T cell repertoires in COVID-19. Clones were read by immunoSEQ multiplex PCR, and TCRdb kept only the in-frame ones, dropping some. The table lists 15,000 to 20,000 clones, under 90% of them singletons, with around 5.6% in the top ten. The sample taken for sequencing was peripheral blood. The origin of the receptors is a human donor in a cohort sampled during active COVID-19.

V is TRBV20-1 and J is TRBJ2-4; 8 bases agree with TRBD2. This CDR3 region has 13 residues. Trimming at V came to 3 bases and at J to 7 bases, leaving 5 bases not matched to a gene. From germline, CDR1 is DFQATT and CDR2 SNEGSKA (reference sequence). CDR3 in amino acids: CSASKRERNIQYF. The DNA for the CDR3 is TGCAGTGCTAGTAAGCGGGAGCGGAACATTCAGTACTTC.

The V and J genes are TRBV6-4 and TRBJ2-2; 9 nucleotides line up with TRBD1. The CDR3 has 15 residues. V lost 3 bases and J lost 1; bases outside the gene matches: 0. The germline CDR1 and CDR2 sequences are MRHNA and SNTAGT. The CDR3 spells CASSEGQGNTGELFF. The CDR3 coding sequence is TGTGCCAGCAGTGAGGGACAGGGGAACACCGGGGAGCTGTTTTTT.

V is TRBV27 and J is TRBJ1-6; D not certain. V lost 2 bases to trimming and J lost 7 bases, with 9 bases between them. CDR1 and CDR2 from the germline V gene are MNHEY and SMNVEV (reference sequence). The CDR3 totals 14 residues. CDR3 in DNA: TGTGCCAGCAGTTTAGGGCAGAAGAATTCACCCCTCCACTTT. This encodes CASSLGQKNSPLHF.

V gene TRBV21-1 combines with J gene TRBJ2-5; the table's D call of TRBD1 was not tested on the DNA. TRBV21-1 has pseudogene status. There are 20 residues in the CDR3. CDR3 sequence: CARKITGGRGLLGYQETQYF. Here the CDR3 DNA reads TGTGCCAGAAAGATCACAGGGGGCCGTGGTCTTCTAGGGTACCAAGAGACCCAGTACTTC.

The V gene is TRBV4-2, the J gene TRBJ2-1, with a tentative D call TRBD2 (6 bases). This CDR3 comprises 17 residues. The V gene's germline CDR1 is LGHNA and CDR2 YNFKEQ. The V and J ends lost 0 bases and 6 bases respectively, with 18 bases between them. CDR3 coding DNA: TGTGCCAGCAGCCAAGAAGGTAGCGGCGCCTACACCAATGAGCAGTTCTTC. Translation: CASSQEGSGAYTNEQFF.

J is TRBJ1-1 and V is TRBV6-1; TRBD1 aligns across 8 bases. The junction had 7 bases not matched to a gene; V was cut back by 3 bases and J by 10 bases. Per the germline V gene, CDR1 is MNHNS and CDR2 is SASEGT. The CDR3 extends over 13 amino acids. CDR3 coding DNA: TGTGCCAGCAGTGAGACAGGGGCGCGGATAGCTTTCTTT. Protein product: CASSETGARIAFF.

The chain is built from TRBV27 and TRBJ1-2; a possible D gene is TRBD1 (6 bases). Germline V gene sequence: CDR1 MNHEY, CDR2 SMNVEV (reference sequence). V lost 7 bases to trimming and J lost 3 bases, with 15 bases between them. The length of the CDR3 is 14 residues. CDR3 loop: CASTKAGVDYGYTF. The CDR3 nucleotides are TGTGCCAGCACCAAGGCAGGGGTTGACTATGGCTACACCTTC.

This clone was found a few times. The chain links TRBV7-7 to TRBJ2-7; maybe TRBD1 (6 bases). V lost 5 bases to trimming and J lost 3 bases, with 17 bases between them. The CDR3 is made up of 15 amino acids. Per the germline V gene, CDR1 is SSHAT and CDR2 is FNYEAQ (reference sequence). CDR3 bases: TGTGCCAGCAGCCGGGCACAGGGCGGCAACTACGAGCAGTACTTC. Translating it yields CASSRAQGGNYEQYF.

This chain uses TRBV15 with TRBJ2-1; 7 nucleotides match TRBD2. The ends lost 5 bases at V and 7 bases at J; junction bases unmatched: 11. Germline lookup yields CDR1 LNHNV and CDR2 YYDKDF (reference sequence). The CDR3 contains 15 residues. Written as DNA, the CDR3 is TGTGCCACCAGCGGTGGTAGCGGGCTGGGGAATGAGCAGTTCTTC. Translated, it gives CATSGGSGLGNEQFF.

V and J are TRBV2 and TRBJ2-3, with TRBD2 as a possible D gene (5 bases). Trimming shortened V by 6 bases and J by 2 bases, and 15 bases separated the two germline ends. The CDR3 totals 15 residues. CDR1 is SNHLY, CDR2 FYNNEI, per germline. The CDR3 here is CASSVTTLLTDTQYF. In DNA, the CDR3 is TGTGCCAGCAGCGTGACTACTCTACTCACAGATACGCAGTATTTT.

The rearrangement uses TRBV28 and TRBJ1-2; 9 nucleotides line up with TRBD1. Germline V gives CDR1 MDHEN, CDR2 SYDVKM. Losses at the gene ends were 4 bases for V and 8 bases for J; bases not matched to a gene: 8. The CDR3 is 14 residues long. CDR3 loop: CASSSPRTGEGYTF. CDR3 nucleotides: TGTGCCAGCAGTTCGCCTCGGACAGGGGAAGGCTACACCTTC.

The chain is built from TRBV4-2 and TRBJ1-1; D is unclear. With 0 bases removed from V and 1 base from J, the gap between germline ends came to 6 bases. CDR1 is LGHNA, CDR2 YNFKEQ, per germline. The CDR3 runs 14 residues. As DNA, the CDR3 is TGTGCCAGCAGCCAAGAGAGAGGGAACACTGAAGCTTTCTTT. This translates into CASSQERGNTEAFF.

V and J are TRBV4-1 and TRBJ2-1; TRBD2 might be the D (6 bases). This CDR3 contains 15 residues. Germline loops: CDR1 MGHRA, CDR2 YSYEKL. The V end was cut by 4 bases, the J end by 10 bases, with 20 bases between. CDR3 DNA: TGCGCCAGCAGCCCCCGGGACTCCGCCCGGGTGGAGCAGTTCTTC. Protein product: CASSPRDSARVEQFF.

The J gene is TRBJ2-5, the V gene TRBV4-2; 7 bases fit TRBD2. V trimming: 0 bases; J trimming: 5 bases; junction bases outside the gene matches: 9. CDR1 and CDR2 (germline): LGHNA, YNFKEQ. There are 16 residues in the CDR3. The CDR3 reads CASSQERASGTETQYF. CDR3 sequence (DNA): TGTGCCAGCAGCCAAGAAAGAGCCAGCGGGACGGAGACCCAGTACTTC.

V is TRBV30 and J is TRBJ1-1; D might be TRBD1 (6 bases). The V gene's germline CDR1 is GTSNPN and CDR2 SVGIG (reference sequence). The CDR3 length is 16 residues. V was trimmed by 2 bases and J by 5 bases, leaving 21 bases between them. As DNA, the CDR3 is TGTGCCTGGAGTTATCGGGGGGCGAGTGGTAGGACTGAAGCTTTCTTT. Translation gives CAWSYRGASGRTEAFF.